The 13 T cell receptor beta chains listed next were all sequenced from one sample in a study of T cells in Graves' hyperthyroidism and ophthalmopathy. Authors of the study amplified TCR beta CDR3 regions from RNA transcripts. Initially, a first-round RT-PCR of the TCR CDR3 employed the HTBI primer set. TCRdb independently ran MiXCR on the multiplex PCR reads; one entry per CDR3 protein. The sample yields about 560,000 distinct CDR3 sequences, about 14% seen once. Specimen: blood. The receptors shown here come from a woman aged 40 to 50 with Graves' hyperthyroidism.

The chain joins TRBV9 to TRBJ2-6, with D perhaps matching TRBD1 (6 bases). Germline CDR1 is SGDLS and CDR2 is YYNGEE. The CDR3 has 15 residues. With 4 bases removed from V and 4 bases from J, the gap between germline ends came to 12 bases. The CDR3 DNA reads TGTGCCAGCAGCCCCACAGGGCCCGGGGCCAACGTCCTGACTTTC. Translated: CASSPTGPGANVLTF.

This clonotype was recorded a few times. This chain connects TRBV9 to TRBJ1-2; D gene ambiguous. The V end lost 2 bases, the J end lost 6 bases, and 11 bases lay between the germline ends. CDR1 is SGDLS and CDR2 is YYNGEE in the germline V gene. The CDR3 extends over 13 amino acids. This CDR3 reads CASSVNSVDGYTF. In nucleotides, the CDR3 is TGTGCCAGCAGCGTCAATAGTGTTGATGGCTACACCTTC. Full variable domain (outside the CDR3, taken from reference TRBV9 and TRBJ1-2): DSGVTQTPKHLITATGQRVTLRCSPRSGDLSVYWYQQSLDQGLQFLIQYYNGEERAKGNILERFSAQQFPDLHSELNLSSLELGDSALYFCASSVNSVDGYTFGSGTRLTVV.

This clonotype has at least ten counts. The V call is TRBV7-8, the J call TRBJ2-7; D remains unclear. V lost 6 bases and J 5 bases, leaving 17 bases between the germline ends. In germline, CDR1 is SGHVS, CDR2 FQNEAQ. This CDR3 is 14 amino acids long. CDR3 nucleotides: TGTGCCAGCAGGACAAATGAGGTGGCGGACGAGCAGTACTTC. This sequence encodes CASRTNEVADEQYF.

This clonotype was observed a few times. The chain is built from TRBV9 and TRBJ2-1; D is unresolved. This CDR3 has 15 residues. Germline V gene data show CDR1 as SGDLS and CDR2 as YYNGEE. Trimming removed 0 bases at V and 0 bases at J, with 7 bases between. CDR3 sequence: CASSVDASSYNEQFF. CDR3 in DNA: TGTGCCAGCAGCGTAGACGCATCCTCCTACAATGAGCAGTTCTTC.

This clonotype was seen many times. The chain has TRBV9 and TRBJ1-1, with TRBD1 as a possible D gene (6 bases). Per germline, CDR1 SGDLS and CDR2 YYNGEE. The CDR3 covers 15 residues. The V and J ends lost 4 bases and 0 bases respectively, with 13 bases between them. CDR3 region: CASSTWDNMNTEAFF. DNA for the CDR3: TGTGCCAGCAGCACCTGGGACAATATGAACACTGAAGCTTTCTTT.

This clonotype has a count of ten or more. V is TRBV6-1 and J is TRBJ1-5, with TRBD1 matching over 8 bases. This CDR3 has 13 amino acids. From germline, CDR1 is MNHNS and CDR2 SASEGT. V lost 4 bases, J lost 7 bases, and 3 bases stayed unmatched. CDR3 DNA: TGTGCCAGCAGTGGGACAGGGAGGCAGCCCCAGCATTTT. Encoded protein: CASSGTGRQPQHF.

In this sample, this clonotype turned up many times. The chain carries TRBV6-2 or TRBV6-3 and TRBJ1-1, with D unresolved. In germline, CDR1 is MNHEY, CDR2 SVGEGT. Trimming pared 6 bases from V and 9 bases from J, leaving 14 bases between. This CDR3 is 12 amino acids long. CDR3 loop: CASSPILSKAFF. The CDR3 DNA is TGTGCCAGCAGCCCGATCCTTTCCAAAGCTTTCTTT.

This clonotype was seen ten or more times. V is TRBV5-6 and J is TRBJ2-3, with 10 bases fitting TRBD2. CDR3 size: 16 residues. The V gene end was trimmed by 0 bases and the J gene end by 2 bases; junction bases not matched to a gene: 3. Germline V gives CDR1 SGHDT, CDR2 YYEEEE. The DNA for the CDR3 is TGTGCCAGCAGCTTGGCCCTAGCGGGAGTCACAGATACGCAGTATTTT. It is translated as CASSLALAGVTDTQYF.

The CDR3 sequence is CASSFYGTNTEAFF. The DNA of the CDR3 is TGTGCCAGCAGCTTCTACGGTACCAACACTGAAGCTTTCTTT. The V and J genes are TRBV9 and TRBJ1-1; D is undetermined. The CDR3 totals 14 residues. Germline V gives CDR1 SGDLS, CDR2 YYNGEE. V lost 4 bases, J lost 2 bases, and 12 bases lay in between. The variable domain in full, with the rest retrieved from reference TRBV9 and TRBJ1-1, is DSGVTQTPKHLITATGQRVTLRCSPRSGDLSVYWYQQSLDQGLQFLIQYYNGEERAKGNILERFSAQQFPDLHSELNLSSLELGDSALYFCASSFYGTNTEAFFGQGTRLTVV.

A few counts support this clonotype. This chain links TRBV29-1 with TRBJ2-2; TRBD2 matches at 7 bases. The CDR3 runs to 18 residues. From germline, CDR1 is SQVTM and CDR2 ANQGSEA. The trim removed 0 bases at V and 1 base at J, leaving 11 bases unmatched. The CDR3 DNA follows: TGCAGCGTTGAAGATCGTAGCGGGTCGTCTTTGAACACCGGGGAGCTGTTTTTT. Translating it yields CSVEDRSGSSLNTGELFF.

This clonotype has only a few counts. The V and J genes are TRBV4-1 and TRBJ1-5, with D unresolved. The germline CDR1 and CDR2 sequences are MGHRA and YSYEKL. V was cut by 6 bases and J by 2 bases, with 17 bases left in between. There are 16 residues in the CDR3. In DNA, the CDR3 is TGCGCCAGCAGTCGTTACTCGGACGGGGGCAATCAGCCCCAGCATTTT. Its protein product is CASSRYSDGGNQPQHF.

The gene calls are TRBV2 and TRBJ2-7, with 8 bases identical to TRBD2. CDR1 is SNHLY and CDR2 is FYNNEI in the germline V gene. This CDR3 is built from 14 residues. After removal of 4 bases from V and 2 bases from J, the junction contained 4 bases not matched to a gene. The CDR3 coding sequence is TGTGCCAGCAGTGGTCAAGCGGGAGCCTACGAGCAGTACTTC. Translation: CASSGQAGAYEQYF.

At least ten counts were recorded for this clonotype. The genes are TRBV28 and TRBJ2-7; TRBD1 agrees at 8 bases. The V gene's germline CDR1 is MDHEN and CDR2 SYDVKM. V gave up 5 bases and J gave up 2 bases; unmatched junction bases: 11. The length of the CDR3 is 16 residues. The CDR3 is CASSTTGQGSPYEQYF. For the CDR3, the DNA is TGTGCCAGCAGTACGACTGGACAGGGCTCCCCCTACGAGCAGTACTTC.